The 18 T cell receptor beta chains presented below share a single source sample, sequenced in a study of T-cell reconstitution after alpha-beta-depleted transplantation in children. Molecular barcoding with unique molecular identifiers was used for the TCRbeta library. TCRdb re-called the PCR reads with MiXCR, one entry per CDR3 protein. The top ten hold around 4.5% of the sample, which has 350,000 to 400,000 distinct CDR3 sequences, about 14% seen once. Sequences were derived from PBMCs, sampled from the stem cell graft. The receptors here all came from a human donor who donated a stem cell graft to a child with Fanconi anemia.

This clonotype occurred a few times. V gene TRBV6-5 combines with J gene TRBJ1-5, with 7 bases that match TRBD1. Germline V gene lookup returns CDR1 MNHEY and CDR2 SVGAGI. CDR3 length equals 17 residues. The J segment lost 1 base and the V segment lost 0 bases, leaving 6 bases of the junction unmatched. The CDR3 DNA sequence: TGTGCCAGCAGTTACTCGTCTGGGACAGAAAGCAATCAGCCCCAGCATTTT. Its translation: CASSYSSGTESNQPQHF.

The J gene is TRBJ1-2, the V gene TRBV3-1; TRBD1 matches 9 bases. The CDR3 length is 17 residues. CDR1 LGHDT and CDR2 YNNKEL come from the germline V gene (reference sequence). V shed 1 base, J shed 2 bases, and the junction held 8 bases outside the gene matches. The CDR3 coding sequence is TGTGCCAGCAGCCAAGGAATATCGGGACAGGGAAACTATGGCTACACCTTC. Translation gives CASSQGISGQGNYGYTF.

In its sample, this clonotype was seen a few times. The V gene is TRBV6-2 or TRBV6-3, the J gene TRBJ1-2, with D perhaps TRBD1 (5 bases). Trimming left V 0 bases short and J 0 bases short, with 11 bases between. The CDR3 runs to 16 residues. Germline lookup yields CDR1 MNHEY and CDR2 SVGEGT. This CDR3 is CASSYSRGTANYGYTF. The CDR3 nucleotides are TGTGCCAGCAGTTACTCGAGAGGGACTGCTAACTATGGCTACACCTTC.

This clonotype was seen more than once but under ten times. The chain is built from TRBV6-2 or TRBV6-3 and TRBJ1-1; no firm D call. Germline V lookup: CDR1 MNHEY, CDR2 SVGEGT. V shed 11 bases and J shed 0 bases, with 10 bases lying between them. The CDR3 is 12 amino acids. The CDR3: CAAGYMNTEAFF. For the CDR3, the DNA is TGTGCCGCGGGGTACATGAACACTGAAGCTTTCTTT.

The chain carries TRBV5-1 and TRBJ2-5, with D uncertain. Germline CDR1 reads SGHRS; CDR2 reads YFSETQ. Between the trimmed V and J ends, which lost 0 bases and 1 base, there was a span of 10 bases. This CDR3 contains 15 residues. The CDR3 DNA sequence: TGCGCCAGCAGCTTGGTGCCAGGATCCCAAGAGACCCAGTACTTC. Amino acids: CASSLVPGSQETQYF.

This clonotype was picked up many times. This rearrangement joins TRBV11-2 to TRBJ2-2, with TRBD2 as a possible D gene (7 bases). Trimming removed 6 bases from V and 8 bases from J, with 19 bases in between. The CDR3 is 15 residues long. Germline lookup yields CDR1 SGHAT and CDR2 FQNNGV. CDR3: CASRIGGAPSGELFF. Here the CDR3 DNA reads TGTGCCAGCAGGATTGGGGGGGCCCCATCGGGGGAGCTGTTTTTT. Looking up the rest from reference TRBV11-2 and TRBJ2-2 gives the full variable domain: EAGVAQSPRYKIIEKRQSVAFWCNPISGHATLYWYQQILGQGPKLLIQFQNNGVVDDSQLPKDRFSAERLKGVDSTLKIQPAKLEDSAVYLCASRIGGAPSGELFFGEGSRLTVL.

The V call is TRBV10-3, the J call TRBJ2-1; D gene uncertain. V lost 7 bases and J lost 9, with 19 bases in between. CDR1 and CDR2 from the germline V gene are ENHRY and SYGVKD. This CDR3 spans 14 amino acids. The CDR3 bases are TGTGCCATCAACAAAGACCCCGCAGACGCTGAGCAGTTCTTC. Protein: CAINKDPADAEQFF.

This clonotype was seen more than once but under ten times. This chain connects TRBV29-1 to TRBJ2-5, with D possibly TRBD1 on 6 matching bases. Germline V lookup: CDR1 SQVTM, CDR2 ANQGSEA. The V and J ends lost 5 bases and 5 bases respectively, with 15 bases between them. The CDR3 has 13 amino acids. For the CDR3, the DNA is TGCAGCGTTCCTTTTGCAGGGGAGGAGACCCAGTACTTC. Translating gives CSVPFAGEETQYF.

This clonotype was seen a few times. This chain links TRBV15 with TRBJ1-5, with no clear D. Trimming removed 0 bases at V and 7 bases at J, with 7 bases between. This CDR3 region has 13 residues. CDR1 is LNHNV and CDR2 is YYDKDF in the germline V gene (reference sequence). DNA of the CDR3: TGTGCCACCAGCAGAGATCTCCAACAGCCCCAGCATTTT. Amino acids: CATSRDLQQPQHF.

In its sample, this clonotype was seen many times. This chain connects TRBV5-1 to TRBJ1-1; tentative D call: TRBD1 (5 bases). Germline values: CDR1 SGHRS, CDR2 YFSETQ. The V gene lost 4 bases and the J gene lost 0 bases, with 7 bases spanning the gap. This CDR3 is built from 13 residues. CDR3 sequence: CASSRGVNTEAFF. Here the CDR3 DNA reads TGCGCCAGCAGCCGGGGGGTGAACACTGAAGCTTTCTTT.

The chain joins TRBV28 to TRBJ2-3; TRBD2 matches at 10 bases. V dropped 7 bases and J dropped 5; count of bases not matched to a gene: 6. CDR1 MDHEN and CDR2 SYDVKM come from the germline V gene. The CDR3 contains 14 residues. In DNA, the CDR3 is TGTGCCAGCACTAGCGGGGGCGAAGGAGATACGCAGTATTTT. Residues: CASTSGGEGDTQYF.

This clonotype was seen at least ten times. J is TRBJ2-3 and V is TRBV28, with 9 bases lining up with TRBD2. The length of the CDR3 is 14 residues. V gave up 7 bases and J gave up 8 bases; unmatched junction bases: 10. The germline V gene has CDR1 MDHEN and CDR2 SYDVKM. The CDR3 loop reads CASISGTSWGTQYF. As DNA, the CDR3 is TGTGCCAGCATCTCCGGGACTAGCTGGGGTACGCAGTATTTT.

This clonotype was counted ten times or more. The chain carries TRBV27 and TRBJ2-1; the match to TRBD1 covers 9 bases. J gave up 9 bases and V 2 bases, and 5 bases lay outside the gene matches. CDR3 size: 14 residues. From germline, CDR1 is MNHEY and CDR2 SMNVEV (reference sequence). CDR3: CASSLPSTGGEQFF. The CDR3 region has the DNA TGTGCCAGCAGTTTACCCTCGACAGGGGGTGAGCAGTTCTTC.

CDR3 coding DNA: TGCGCCAGCAGCCAAGTTCCCGGGACCACCTACAATGAGCAGTTCTTC. This encodes CASSQVPGTTYNEQFF. This chain connects TRBV4-1 to TRBJ2-1; D possibly matches TRBD1 or TRBD2 (5 bases each). Germline CDR1 MGHRA, CDR2 YSYEKL. The CDR3 totals 16 residues. V was pared by 1 base and J by 2 bases, with 12 bases between.

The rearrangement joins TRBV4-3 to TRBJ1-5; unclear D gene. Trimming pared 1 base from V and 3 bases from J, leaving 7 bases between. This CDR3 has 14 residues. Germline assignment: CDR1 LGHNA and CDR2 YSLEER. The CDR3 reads CASSQGAVNQPQHF. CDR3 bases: TGCGCCAGCAGCCAAGGGGCAGTCAATCAGCCCCAGCATTTT.

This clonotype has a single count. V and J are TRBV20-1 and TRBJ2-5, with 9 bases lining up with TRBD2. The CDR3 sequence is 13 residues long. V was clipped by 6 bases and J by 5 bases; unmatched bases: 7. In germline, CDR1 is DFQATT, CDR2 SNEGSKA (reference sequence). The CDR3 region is CSAWRGGQETQYF. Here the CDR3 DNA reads TGCAGTGCGTGGCGGGGGGGCCAGGAGACCCAGTACTTC.

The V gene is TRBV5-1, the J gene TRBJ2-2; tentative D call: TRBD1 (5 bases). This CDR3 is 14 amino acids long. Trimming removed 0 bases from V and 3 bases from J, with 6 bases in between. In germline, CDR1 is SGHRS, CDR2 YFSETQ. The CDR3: CASSLATDTGELFF. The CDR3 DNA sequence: TGCGCCAGCAGCTTGGCGACAGACACCGGGGAGCTGTTTTTT.

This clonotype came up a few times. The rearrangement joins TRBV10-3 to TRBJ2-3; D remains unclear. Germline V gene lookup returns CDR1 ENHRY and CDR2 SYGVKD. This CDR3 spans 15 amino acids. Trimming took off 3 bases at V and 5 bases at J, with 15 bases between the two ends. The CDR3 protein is CAISDKVEQLDTQYF. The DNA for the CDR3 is TGTGCCATCAGTGACAAGGTGGAGCAGTTAGATACGCAGTATTTT.